The 27 T cell receptor beta chains listed next were all sequenced from one sample in a study of cytomegalovirus exposure and HLA in healthy donors. Sequencing used immunoSEQ multiplex PCR; TCRdb keeps in-frame clones, though not all of them. The data hold 200,000 or so clones, with 84% observed a single time. Specimen: PBMCs. These receptors all come from a woman aged 30 to 39 in good health and CMV-seropositive.

This clone has only one observation. This chain links TRBV6-6 with TRBJ2-7; possibly TRBD2 for D (6 bases). The CDR3 has 14 residues. Trimming removed 5 bases from V and 0 bases from J, with 11 bases in between. CDR1 and CDR2 from the germline V gene are MNHNY and SVGAGI (reference sequence). CDR3 coding DNA: TGTGCCAGCAGTGCCCGGACTAACTCCTACGAGCAGTACTTC. Protein product: CASSARTNSYEQYF.

This clone was counted once. The chain links TRBV6-1 to TRBJ1-1; tentatively, D is TRBD1 (6 bases). V shed 7 bases and J shed 8 bases, with 17 bases lying between them. The CDR3 is 13 amino acids. Germline loops: CDR1 MNHNS, CDR2 SASEGT. The CDR3 DNA is TGTGCCAGCATTCTTGAAGCCGGGACAGAAGCTTTCTTT. Amino acids: CASILEAGTEAFF.

This clone was seen just once. Other DNA sequences in this specimen translate into the identical CDR3. This chain joins TRBV30 and TRBJ1-1; D not resolved. The CDR3 length is 11 residues. The germline V and J ends were trimmed by 0 bases and 8 bases, with 7 bases remaining between them. Per the germline V gene, CDR1 is GTSNPN and CDR2 is SVGIG (reference sequence). The CDR3 sequence: CAWSVGGEAFF. The CDR3 DNA is TGTGCCTGGAGTGTAGGAGGGGAAGCTTTCTTT.

The chain links TRBV5-1 to TRBJ1-1; no firm D call. In germline, CDR1 is SGHRS, CDR2 YFSETQ. Deletions cut 1 base from V and 1 base from J, with 20 bases between. The CDR3 is made up of 18 amino acids. The chain's CDR3 is CASSLNPMTLSPNTEAFF. For the CDR3, the DNA is TGCGCCAGCAGCTTGAATCCCATGACCCTTAGCCCGAACACTGAAGCTTTCTTT.

The chain has TRBV5-1 and TRBJ2-7, with D tentatively TRBD1 (7 bases). The CDR3 is 14 residues long. Trimming took 7 bases from V and 3 from J, leaving 17 bases between them. Germline V CDR1 and CDR2: SGHRS, YFSETQ. CDR3 loop: CASSSGDSGYEQYF. CDR3 nucleotides: TGCGCCAGCTCCTCGGGGGACAGTGGCTACGAGCAGTACTTC.

The chain combines TRBV11-2 with TRBJ2-1; 13 bases line up with TRBD2. V trimming: 4 bases; J trimming: 6 bases; junction bases outside the gene matches: 6. The CDR3 covers 16 residues. The germline V gene has CDR1 SGHAT and CDR2 FQNNGV. CDR3 in DNA: TGTGCCAGCAGCTATCAGGGACTAGCGGGACCCAATGAGCAGTTCTTC. Translating it yields CASSYQGLAGPNEQFF.

The chain is built from TRBV7-2 and TRBJ2-7; D possibly corresponds to TRBD2 (6 bases). The CDR3 runs to 14 residues. The V end was cut by 5 bases, the J end by 3 bases, with 14 bases between. Per the germline V gene, CDR1 is SGHTA and CDR2 is FQGNSA. This CDR3 reads CASSPRGAGYEQYF. The CDR3, as DNA: TGTGCCAGCAGCCCCCGGGGAGCGGGCTACGAGCAGTACTTC.

The chain uses TRBV18 and TRBJ2-5, with a tentative D call TRBD2 (6 bases). Germline loops: CDR1 KGHSH, CDR2 LQKENI. The CDR3 extends over 17 amino acids. With 3 bases removed from V and 1 base from J, the gap between germline ends came to 18 bases. In DNA, the CDR3 is TGTGCCAGCTCACCTTACCCAGCGGAGGGGAGCCAAGAGACCCAGTACTTC. Amino acid sequence: CASSPYPAEGSQETQYF.

This clone was seen only a few times. This sequence joins TRBV4-2 and TRBJ1-2; 7 bases align to TRBD1. The CDR3 has 14 amino acids. V trimming: 5 bases; J trimming: 3 bases; junction bases outside the gene matches: 6. Germline CDR1 LGHNA, CDR2 YNFKEQ. DNA of the CDR3: TGTGCCAGCAGCGATGGCAGGGGGTACTATGGCTACACCTTC. Translating gives CASSDGRGYYGYTF.

In this sample, this clone turned up a few times. The CDR3 DNA is TGTGCCAGCAGCTCAACTAGCGAGATAGATACGCAGTATTTT. It encodes CASSSTSEIDTQYF. The gene calls are TRBV7-3 and TRBJ2-3; 7 nucleotides match TRBD2. CDR1 and CDR2 from the germline V gene are SGHTA and FQGTGA. CDR3 length: 14 amino acids. With 4 bases clipped from V and 5 bases from J, the junction kept 6 bases outside the gene matches.

The chain uses TRBV7-9 and TRBJ2-7; 9 positions agree with TRBD1. J gave up 5 bases and V 6 bases, and 8 bases lay outside the gene matches. This CDR3 is 14 amino acids long. Germline V CDR1 and CDR2: SEHNR, FQNEAQ (reference sequence). The CDR3 reads CASRAGTGSHEQYF. In nucleotides, the CDR3 is TGTGCCAGCAGGGCCGGGACAGGGAGTCACGAGCAGTACTTC.

V and J are TRBV7-2 and TRBJ2-7; no reliable D call. The CDR3 is 14 amino acids. Deletions cut 5 bases from V and 3 bases from J, with 14 bases between. The germline gives CDR1 SGHTA, CDR2 FQGNSA. CDR3 coding DNA: TGTGCCAGCAGCCCGAGCCCTAATCTCTACGAGCAGTACTTC. As protein: CASSPSPNLYEQYF.

The chain carries TRBV30 and TRBJ1-3; the D is unclear. Germline V gives CDR1 GTSNPN, CDR2 SVGIG (reference sequence). The CDR3 runs 14 residues. Trimming cost V 2 bases and J 0 bases, with 8 bases left between them. The CDR3 region is CAWSRGNSGNTIYF. CDR3 DNA sequence: TGTGCCTGGAGTCGGGGAAACTCTGGAAACACCATATATTTT.

The chain recombines TRBV6-1 with TRBJ1-1; perhaps TRBD1 as D (6 bases). V was cut by 8 bases and J by 2 bases, with 12 bases left in between. CDR3 length: 13 residues. In germline, CDR1 is MNHNS, CDR2 SASEGT. Here the CDR3 DNA reads TGTGCCAGCCGCCAGGGGATTAACACTGAAGCTTTCTTT. It specifies CASRQGINTEAFF.

This clone was observed once. This sequence joins TRBV6-1 and TRBJ2-5; no reliable D call. There are 16 residues in the CDR3. The V gene lost 3 bases and the J gene lost 2 bases, with 16 bases spanning the gap. From germline, CDR1 is MNHNS and CDR2 SASEGT. CDR3 nucleotide sequence: TGTGCCAGCAGTGACGGTCCCTTGGGCAATCAAGAGACCCAGTACTTC. Translating it yields CASSDGPLGNQETQYF.

In nucleotides, the CDR3 is TGTGCCTGGAGTCAAGGGGGCTTTCAGCCCCAGCATTTT. Protein sequence: CAWSQGGFQPQHF. This sequence joins TRBV30 and TRBJ1-5; TRBD1 matches at 7 bases. CDR1 and CDR2 (germline): GTSNPN, SVGIG (reference sequence). Trimming took 2 bases from V and 6 from J; bases not matched to a gene: 4. The CDR3 totals 13 residues.

Regarding this clone: The same CDR3 can be traced to other DNA sequences in this sample. The gene calls are TRBV27 and TRBJ2-7, with TRBD1 matching 7 bases. Germline V lookup: CDR1 MNHEY, CDR2 SMNVEV (reference sequence). The ends lost 6 bases at V and 1 base at J; junction bases unmatched: 3. CDR3 length: 13 amino acids. For the CDR3, the DNA is TGTGCCAGCAGCCGACAGGGATCCTACGAGCAGTACTTC. Translating it yields CASSRQGSYEQYF.

The chain combines TRBV15 with TRBJ1-5; 8 nucleotides agree with TRBD1. Germline assignment: CDR1 LNHNV and CDR2 YYDKDF (reference sequence). Losses at the gene ends were 4 bases for V and 4 bases for J; bases not matched to a gene: 6. This CDR3 is 15 amino acids long. DNA of the CDR3: TGTGCCACCAGCACCGGACAGGGTAATAATCAGCCCCAGCATTTT. Its protein product is CATSTGQGNNQPQHF.

The J gene is TRBJ2-1, the V gene TRBV27, with D maybe TRBD2 (6 bases). V lost 4 bases and J lost 10, with 11 bases in between. CDR3 length: 12 amino acids. Looked up from germline, CDR1 is MNHEY and CDR2 is SMNVEV (reference sequence). CDR3 sequence: CASSSSALEQFF. CDR3 bases: TGTGCCAGCAGTTCTAGCGCTTTAGAGCAGTTCTTC.

The chain links TRBV15 to TRBJ2-3; 8 nucleotides agree with TRBD2. The CDR3 is 16 residues long. The germline CDR1 and CDR2 sequences are LNHNV and YYDKDF (reference sequence). V was pared by 0 bases and J by 5 bases, with 7 bases of the junction left unmatched. In nucleotides, the CDR3 is TGTGCCACCAGCAGAGAAGGCCGCCTAGCGGGAGATACGCAGTATTTT. It yields the protein CATSREGRLAGDTQYF.

The chain links TRBV4-1 to TRBJ1-2; 7 bases agree with TRBD1. The CDR3 has 14 residues. CDR1 and CDR2 from the germline V gene are MGHRA and YSYEKL. Trimming at V came to 4 bases and at J to 4 bases, leaving 6 bases not matched to a gene. CDR3 loop: CASSLPGTVYGYTF. CDR3 bases: TGCGCCAGCAGCCTTCCGGGGACAGTCTATGGCTACACCTTC.

This clone was picked up a small number of times. The V gene is TRBV4-1, the J gene TRBJ2-1; perhaps TRBD2 as D (6 bases). The ends were cut back, 7 bases at V and 8 bases at J, with 15 bases in the middle. Germline lookup yields CDR1 MGHRA and CDR2 YSYEKL. CDR3 size: 13 residues. DNA of the CDR3: TGCGCCAGCACCGGGATATGGGGGGATGAGCAGTTCTTC. Translating gives CASTGIWGDEQFF.

This chain connects TRBV9 to TRBJ2-1, with 9 bases fitting TRBD2. After removal of 0 bases from V and 9 bases from J, the junction contained 10 bases not matched to a gene. There are 16 residues in the CDR3. CDR1 is SGDLS, CDR2 YYNGEE, per germline. CDR3 residues: CASSVGILAGVGEQFF. For the CDR3, the DNA is TGTGCCAGCAGCGTAGGGATTTTAGCGGGAGTTGGTGAGCAGTTCTTC. The variable domain in full, with the rest retrieved from reference TRBV9 and TRBJ2-1, is DSGVTQTPKHLITATGQRVTLRCSPRSGDLSVYWYQQSLDQGLQFLIQYYNGEERAKGNILERFSAQQFPDLHSELNLSSLELGDSALYFCASSVGILAGVGEQFFGPGTRLTVL.

This clone appeared a single time. The rearrangement uses TRBV15 and TRBJ2-2; D possibly corresponds to TRBD1 (5 bases). Looked up from germline, CDR1 is LNHNV and CDR2 is YYDKDF (reference sequence). V was clipped by 5 bases and J by 4 bases, with 20 bases between them. The CDR3 has 17 residues. The CDR3: CATSGRKGFLGTGELFF. The CDR3 coding sequence is TGTGCCACCAGCGGACGGAAGGGGTTTTTAGGCACCGGGGAGCTGTTTTTT.

J is TRBJ2-6 and V is TRBV30; tentative D call: TRBD2 (6 bases). Germline loops: CDR1 GTSNPN, CDR2 SVGIG (reference sequence). CDR3 length: 16 residues. Between the trimmed V and J ends, which lost 6 bases and 0 bases, there was a span of 15 bases. Written as DNA, the CDR3 is TGTGCCTGTCCGATGGGAGGTCTCTCTGGGGCCAACGTCCTGACTTTC. Translated: CACPMGGLSGANVLTF.

V usage is TRBV6-5 and J usage is TRBJ1-1; a possible D gene is TRBD1 (6 bases). V was clipped by 2 bases and J by 10 bases, with 11 bases between them. The CDR3 length is 12 residues. Germline CDR1 reads MNHEY; CDR2 reads SVGAGI. DNA of the CDR3: TGTGCCAGCAGTTACGACAGGTCTCGAGCTTTCTTT. It yields the protein CASSYDRSRAFF.

V usage is TRBV4-1 and J usage is TRBJ2-1; 8 positions match TRBD2. The CDR3 has 13 residues. J lost 9 bases, V lost 6 bases, and 7 bases had no gene match. Germline V gene lookup returns CDR1 MGHRA and CDR2 YSYEKL. CDR3: CASRPTSAAEQFF. The CDR3 nucleotides read TGCGCCAGCAGACCGACTAGCGCGGCTGAGCAGTTCTTC.